The table lists the clone carrying this T cell receptor (beta chain) with many counts. The investigators amplified TCR beta CDR3 regions from RNA transcripts. Carried out on the TCR CDR3, a first-round RT-PCR used the HTBI primer set. TCRdb re-called the multiplex PCR reads with MiXCR, one entry per CDR3 protein. The data contain approximately 410,000 distinct CDR3 sequences, roughly 15% of them singletons. V gave up 0 bases and J gave up 6 bases; unmatched junction bases: 9. The CDR3 extends over 16 amino acids. Germline loops: CDR1 DFQATT, CDR2 SNEGSKA (reference sequence). Pregnant or lactating patients were excluded, as were those with uncontrolled infection or other autoimmune disease. These data are taken from a study of T cells in Graves' hyperthyroidism and ophthalmopathy.

The rearrangement uses TRBV20-1 and TRBJ2-1; the match to TRBD2 covers 9 bases. This receptor was taken from a woman aged 18-35 years with Graves' hyperthyroidism. The sequencing input was blood. For the CDR3, the DNA is TGCAGTGCTAGAGATCGCGGGAGGGCGTTGAGCAATGAGCAGTTCTTC. Amino acids: CSARDRGRALSNEQFF.